What follows are 27 T cell receptor beta chains derived from one specimen sequenced in a study of neurological immune-mediated disorders (dated by TCRdb to between 2018 and 2020). Library preparation was by 5' RACE. Sequencing instrument: Illumina HiSeq 2500. TCRdb reran the public reads through fastp at Q25 and MiXCR, keeping productive beta chains. Under each unique CDR3 protein, matching rows form one entry showing the most common genes and DNA. Present in this sample are tens of thousands of distinct CDR3 sequences, 10% to 13% of which were seen just once. About 7% of the sample belongs to the ten largest clones. Material for sequencing was PBMCs. The origin of the receptors is a woman under 40 with HTLV-1-associated myelopathy (HAM/TSP).

This clonotype was seen ten or more times. This chain uses TRBV3-1 with TRBJ2-1; D gene unclear. The germline CDR1 and CDR2 sequences are LGHDT and YNNKEL (reference sequence). CDR3 length equals 14 residues. V lost 7 bases to trimming and J lost 7 bases, with 17 bases between them. CDR3 DNA sequence: TGTGCCAGCACCCGAGCGCTCTTAGTGAATGAGCAGTTCTTC. Its protein is CASTRALLVNEQFF.

This clonotype was seen many times. CDR3 DNA sequence: TGTGCCAGCAGCCAAGATCGGACAGGGGACCGGTACTTC. Amino acids: CASSQDRTGDRYF. The gene calls are TRBV3-1 and TRBJ2-7, with TRBD1 identical over 9 bases. The junction had 6 bases not matched to a gene; V was cut back by 0 bases and J by 12 bases. This CDR3 has 13 amino acids. Germline loops: CDR1 LGHDT, CDR2 YNNKEL (reference sequence).

This clonotype has ten or more counts. This rearrangement joins TRBV10-3 to TRBJ1-2, with 9 bases lining up with TRBD1. Per germline, CDR1 ENHRY and CDR2 SYGVKD. The CDR3 spans 13 residues. V shed 6 bases, J shed 7 bases, and the junction held 6 bases outside the gene matches. CDR3 bases: TGTGCCATCAGAGGGACAGGGCTGGTTGGCTACACCTTC. The encoded protein is CAIRGTGLVGYTF.

This clonotype was counted many times. This sequence joins TRBV20-1 and TRBJ1-2; TRBD1 agrees at 11 bases. The germline CDR1 and CDR2 sequences are DFQATT and SNEGSKA (reference sequence). V lost 5 bases to trimming and J lost 0 bases; unmatched junction nucleotides: 8. The length of the CDR3 is 16 residues. CDR3 protein: CSAASGTGGPNYGYTF. The DNA of the CDR3 is TGCAGTGCTGCCAGCGGGACAGGGGGGCCTAACTATGGCTACACCTTC.

The sample holds many counts of this clonotype. V usage is TRBV3-1 and J usage is TRBJ2-7; the D call may be TRBD1 or TRBD2 (10 bases each). V was shortened by 1 base and J by 4 bases, with 20 bases between the two germline ends. The CDR3 extends over 17 amino acids. Germline CDR1 LGHDT, CDR2 YNNKEL (reference sequence). The CDR3 region is CASSQVLAGQGKYEQYF. CDR3 DNA sequence: TGTGCCAGCAGCCAAGTACTAGCGGGACAGGGGAAATACGAGCAGTACTTC.

The sample holds many counts of this clonotype. The chain is built from TRBV20-1 and TRBJ1-5; no clear D. Germline V gene sequence: CDR1 DFQATT, CDR2 SNEGSKA (reference sequence). This CDR3 contains 12 residues. The V gene lost 3 bases and the J gene lost 7 bases, with 10 bases spanning the gap. The CDR3 loop reads CSARWLGQPQHF. The CDR3 region has the DNA TGCAGTGCTAGGTGGTTGGGACAGCCCCAGCATTTT.

This clonotype has a count of ten or more. The genes are TRBV7-2 and TRBJ2-3, with TRBD2 matching 11 bases. This CDR3 contains 17 residues. CDR1 and CDR2 (germline): SGHTA, FQGNSA. V was pared by 3 bases and J by 0 bases, with 5 bases of the junction left unmatched. The CDR3, as DNA: TGTGCCAGCAGCTTTAGCGGGGGGGTCTGGAGCACAGATACGCAGTATTTT. Translating it yields CASSFSGGVWSTDTQYF.

The sample holds many counts of this clonotype. The V and J genes are TRBV29-1 and TRBJ2-1; no clear D. Germline lookup yields CDR1 SQVTM and CDR2 ANQGSEA. The ends were cut back, 6 bases at V and 7 bases at J, with 13 bases in the middle. This CDR3 is 12 amino acids long. The CDR3 DNA is TGCAGCGTGATCCGCTCGCGGAATGAGCAGTTCTTC. Its protein product is CSVIRSRNEQFF.

This clonotype was observed many times. The rearrangement uses TRBV11-2 and TRBJ2-5; D perhaps matches TRBD1 (5 bases). There are 19 residues in the CDR3. With 0 bases removed from V and 2 bases from J, the gap between germline ends came to 22 bases. Germline values: CDR1 SGHAT, CDR2 FQNNGV. CDR3 region: CASSLETLTATRVQETQYF. Here the CDR3 DNA reads TGTGCCAGCAGCTTAGAGACCTTGACAGCGACCCGAGTACAAGAGACCCAGTACTTC.

At least ten counts were recorded for this clonotype. The chain has TRBV20-1 and TRBJ2-3; 9 nucleotides align to TRBD1. Unmatched junction bases numbered 17, after V lost 4 bases and J lost 6 bases. Germline assignment: CDR1 DFQATT and CDR2 SNEGSKA (reference sequence). The CDR3 contains 17 residues. The CDR3 loop reads CSAMISDRGWVVDTQYF. DNA for the CDR3: TGCAGTGCTATGATTTCGGACAGGGGATGGGTTGTGGATACGCAGTATTTT.

V and J are TRBV4-2 and TRBJ1-1; D uncertain. The CDR3 is 15 amino acids. Per the germline V gene, CDR1 is LGHNA and CDR2 is YNFKEQ. Trimming cost V 0 bases and J 1 base, with 9 bases left between them. The CDR3 loop is CASSQDYGQNTEAFF. For the CDR3, the DNA is TGTGCCAGCAGCCAAGATTACGGCCAGAACACTGAAGCTTTCTTT.

This clonotype was seen ten or more times. The V gene is TRBV19, the J gene TRBJ2-1, with a possible D match to TRBD1 (5 bases). CDR1 and CDR2 from the germline V gene are LNHDA and SQIVND (reference sequence). This CDR3 spans 15 amino acids. Trimming pared 6 bases from V and 4 bases from J, leaving 16 bases between. This CDR3 reads CASRAGHLGYNEQFF. The CDR3, as DNA: TGTGCCAGTAGGGCAGGACACCTTGGATACAATGAGCAGTTCTTC.

This clonotype was counted at least ten times. The chain links TRBV24-1 to TRBJ2-2; perhaps TRBD1 as D (6 bases). V was cut by 9 bases and J by 0 bases, with 10 bases left in between. There are 14 residues in the CDR3. Germline V gene sequence: CDR1 KGHDR, CDR2 SFDVKD. CDR3 amino acids: CATQGHTNTGELFF. The CDR3 DNA follows: TGTGCCACCCAGGGACACACGAACACCGGGGAGCTGTTTTTT.

This clonotype was counted only a few times. V gene TRBV20-1 combines with J gene TRBJ1-2; no reliable D call. The CDR3 length is 17 residues. Germline V gene data show CDR1 as DFQATT and CDR2 as SNEGSKA (reference sequence). Trimming shortened V by 0 bases and J by 2 bases, and 19 bases separated the two germline ends. This chain's CDR3 is CSARDNGSPPPNYGYTF. The CDR3 DNA reads as TGCAGTGCTAGAGATAATGGCTCACCACCCCCAAACTATGGCTACACCTTC.

V and J are TRBV7-9 and TRBJ2-7; D is perhaps TRBD1 (6 bases). Germline V gene sequence: CDR1 SEHNR, CDR2 FQNEAQ (reference sequence). V was clipped by 2 bases and J by 4 bases, with 15 bases between them. This CDR3 has 15 residues. The CDR3 bases are TGTGCCAGCAGCTTAACCCGGGACATGGAATACGAGCAGTACTTC. Its protein is CASSLTRDMEYEQYF. The variable domain in full, with the rest retrieved from reference TRBV7-9 and TRBJ2-7, is DTGVSQNPRHKITKRGQNVTFRCDPISEHNRLYWYRQTLGQGPEFLTYFQNEAQLEKSRLLSDRFSAERPKGSFSTLEIQRTEQGDSAMYLCASSLTRDMEYEQYFGPGTRLTVT.

This clonotype was observed many times. V gene TRBV20-1 combines with J gene TRBJ1-5; D might be TRBD1 (6 bases). In germline, CDR1 is DFQATT, CDR2 SNEGSKA (reference sequence). This CDR3 region has 19 residues. Trimming took 0 bases from V and 0 from J, leaving 21 bases between them. The CDR3 DNA sequence: TGCAGTGCTAGAGATCGTCCCGGAAGACAGGCGAATAGCAATCAGCCCCAGCATTTT. This translates into CSARDRPGRQANSNQPQHF.

By its share, this clonotype is medium-sized. This chain joins TRBV20-1 and TRBJ2-1; D possibly corresponds to TRBD1 (5 bases). In germline, CDR1 is DFQATT, CDR2 SNEGSKA (reference sequence). V was cut by 0 bases and J by 3 bases, with 12 bases left in between. The CDR3 runs to 15 residues. The CDR3 DNA sequence: TGCAGTGCTAGAGATCGACAGTACCTCTACAATGAGCAGTTCTTC. It translates to CSARDRQYLYNEQFF.

This clonotype showed up many times. The chain combines TRBV12-3 or TRBV12-4 with TRBJ2-5; maybe TRBD1 (6 bases). The CDR3 loop spans 13 amino acids. V lost 7 bases, J lost 5 bases, and 14 bases lay in between. The CDR3 nucleotides are TGTGCCAGCAACCTTTCAGGGGAGGAGACCCAGTACTTC. This translates into CASNLSGEETQYF.

This clonotype was picked up many times. This rearrangement joins TRBV5-1 to TRBJ2-7; D uncertain. CDR1 is SGHRS and CDR2 is YFSETQ in the germline V gene. CDR3 length: 14 residues. V gave up 0 bases and J gave up 5 bases, with 12 bases separating them. The CDR3 reads CASSLGTSSNEQYF. The CDR3 DNA reads as TGCGCCAGCAGCTTGGGGACGTCGAGCAACGAGCAGTACTTC.

There are many counts of this clonotype. The gene calls are TRBV9 and TRBJ2-1, with no clear D. There are 13 residues in the CDR3. The V gene's germline CDR1 is SGDLS and CDR2 YYNGEE. V lost 4 bases to trimming and J lost 1 base, with 6 bases between them. CDR3: CASSSQSYNEQFF. CDR3 DNA: TGTGCCAGCAGCTCACAGTCCTACAATGAGCAGTTCTTC.

At least ten counts were recorded for this clonotype. The rearrangement joins TRBV10-3 to TRBJ1-6; D remains unclear. The CDR3 is 15 residues long. V was trimmed by 6 bases and J by 10 bases, leaving 19 bases between them. Germline CDR1 ENHRY, CDR2 SYGVKD. The chain's CDR3 is CAISPLAGLLSPLHF. Written as DNA, the CDR3 is TGTGCCATCAGCCCCTTGGCAGGTTTATTGTCACCCCTCCACTTT.

This clonotype was seen at least ten times. The chain carries TRBV5-1 and TRBJ1-1; weak D call: TRBD1 (5 bases). The CDR3 is made up of 13 amino acids. The germline CDR1 and CDR2 sequences are SGHRS and YFSETQ. V lost 0 bases, J lost 8 bases, and 11 bases lay in between. This CDR3 is CASSLGSDSEAFF. CDR3 nucleotides: TGCGCCAGCAGCTTGGGTTCCGACAGCGAAGCTTTCTTT.

This clonotype was recorded at least ten times. The genes are TRBV29-1 and TRBJ1-1; D remains unclear. Germline-derived CDR1 and CDR2 are SQVTM and ANQGSEA. The V end lost 4 bases, the J end lost 1 base, and 22 bases lay between the germline ends. The CDR3 totals 17 residues. The CDR3 DNA follows: TGCAGCGTTGTGCTCCGGGGTGATGTGTATGCGAACACTGAAGCTTTCTTT. Protein sequence: CSVVLRGDVYANTEAFF.

This clonotype has at least ten counts. V and J are TRBV20-1 and TRBJ2-7; TRBD2 matches 9 bases. V lost 0 bases and J lost 1; bases outside the gene matches: 13. CDR3 length: 18 residues. Germline V lookup: CDR1 DFQATT, CDR2 SNEGSKA (reference sequence). The CDR3 coding sequence is TGCAGTGCTAGAGATCCAGAGCGGGGGGCCGGGACGTCCTACGAGCAGTACTTC. This sequence encodes CSARDPERGAGTSYEQYF.

This clonotype was detected many times. CDR3 coding DNA: TGCAGTGCTGAAGGGGGCAAGTTGAACTATGGCTACACCTTC. It yields the protein CSAEGGKLNYGYTF. The chain joins TRBV20-1 to TRBJ1-2; 7 nucleotides align to TRBD1. This CDR3 region has 14 residues. V was clipped by 5 bases and J by 2 bases; unmatched bases: 8. Germline V lookup: CDR1 DFQATT, CDR2 SNEGSKA (reference sequence).

There are many counts of this clonotype. This chain uses TRBV12-3 or TRBV12-4 with TRBJ2-7; D gene unclear. The V end lost 1 base, the J end lost 0 bases, and 7 bases lay between the germline ends. This CDR3 contains 14 residues. CDR3 coding DNA: TGTGCCAGCAGTTTAGGACCAGTCTCCTACGAGCAGTACTTC. This gives the protein CASSLGPVSYEQYF.

The CDR3 DNA is TGTGCCAGCAGCTTAGCGGTCGGGGGGGCTGACACCTACGAGCAGTACTTC. Residues: CASSLAVGGADTYEQYF. J is TRBJ2-7 and V is TRBV11-2; 8 bases agree with TRBD2. Per germline, CDR1 SGHAT and CDR2 FQNNGV. CDR3 length equals 17 residues. V was pared by 1 base and J by 2 bases, with 10 bases of the junction left unmatched.